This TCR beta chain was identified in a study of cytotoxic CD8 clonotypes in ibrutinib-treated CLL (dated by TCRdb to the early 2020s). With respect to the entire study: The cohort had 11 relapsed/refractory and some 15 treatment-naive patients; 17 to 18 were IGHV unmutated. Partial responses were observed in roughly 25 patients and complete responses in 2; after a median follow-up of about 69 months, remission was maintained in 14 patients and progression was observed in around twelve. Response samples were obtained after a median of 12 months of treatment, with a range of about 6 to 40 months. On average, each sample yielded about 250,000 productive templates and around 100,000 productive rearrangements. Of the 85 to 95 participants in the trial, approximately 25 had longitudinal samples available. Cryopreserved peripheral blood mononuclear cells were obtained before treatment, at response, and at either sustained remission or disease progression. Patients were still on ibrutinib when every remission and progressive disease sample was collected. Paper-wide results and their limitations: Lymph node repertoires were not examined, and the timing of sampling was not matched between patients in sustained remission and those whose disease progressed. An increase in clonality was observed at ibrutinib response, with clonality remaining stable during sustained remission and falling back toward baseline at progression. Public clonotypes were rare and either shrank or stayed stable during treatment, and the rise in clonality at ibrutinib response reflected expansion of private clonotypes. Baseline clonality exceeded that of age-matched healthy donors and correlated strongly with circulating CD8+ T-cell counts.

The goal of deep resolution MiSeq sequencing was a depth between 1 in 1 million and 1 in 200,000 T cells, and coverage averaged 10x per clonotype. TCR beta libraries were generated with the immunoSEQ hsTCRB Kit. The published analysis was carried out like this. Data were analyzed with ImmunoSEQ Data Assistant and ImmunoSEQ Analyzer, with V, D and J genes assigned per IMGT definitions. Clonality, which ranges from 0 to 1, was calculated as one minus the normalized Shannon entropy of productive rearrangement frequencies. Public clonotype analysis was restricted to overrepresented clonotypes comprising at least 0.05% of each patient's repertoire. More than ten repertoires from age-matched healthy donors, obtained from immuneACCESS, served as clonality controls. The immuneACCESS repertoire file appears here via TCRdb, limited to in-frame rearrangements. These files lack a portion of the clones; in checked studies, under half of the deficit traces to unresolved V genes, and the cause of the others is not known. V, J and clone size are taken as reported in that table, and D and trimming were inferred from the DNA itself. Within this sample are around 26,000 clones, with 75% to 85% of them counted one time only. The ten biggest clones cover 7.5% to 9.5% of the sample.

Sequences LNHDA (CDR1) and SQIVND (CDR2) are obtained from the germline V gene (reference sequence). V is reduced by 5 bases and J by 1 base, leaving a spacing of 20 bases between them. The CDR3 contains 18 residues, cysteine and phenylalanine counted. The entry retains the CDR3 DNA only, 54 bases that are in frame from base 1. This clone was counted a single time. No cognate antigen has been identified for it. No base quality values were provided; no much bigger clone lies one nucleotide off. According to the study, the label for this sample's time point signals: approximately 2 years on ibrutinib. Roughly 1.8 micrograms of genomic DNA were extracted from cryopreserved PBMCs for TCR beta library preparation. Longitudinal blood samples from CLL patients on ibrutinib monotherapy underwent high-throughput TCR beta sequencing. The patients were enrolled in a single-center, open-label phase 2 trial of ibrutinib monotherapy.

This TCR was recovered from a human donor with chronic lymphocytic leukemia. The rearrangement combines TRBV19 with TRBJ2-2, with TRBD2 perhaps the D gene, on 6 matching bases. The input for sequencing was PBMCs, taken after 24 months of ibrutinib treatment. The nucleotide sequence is TGTGCCAGTAGTGGGAGGATACCTTTACCCATGAACACCGGGGAGCTGTTTTTT. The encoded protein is CASSGRIPLPMNTGELFF.